The rows below give T cell receptor beta chains drawn from one sample of a study of pediatric ulcerative colitis. Clones were read by immunoSEQ multiplex PCR, and TCRdb kept only the in-frame ones, dropping some. Of 30,000 to 45,000 clones listed, roughly 85% are singletons. Sequenced sample: blood. The receptor source for this set is a girl between 10 and 17 years old with moderate ulcerative colitis. CDR3s include the opening cysteine and the closing phenylalanine or tryptophan. Fields, in order: J gene, D gene, V gene, clone size, CDR3 protein, CDR3 DNA. D genes are given only for firm matches. Where a row states a size, it is once, few, many or the class of an expanded clone; other rows omit it.

TRBJ2-3 | TRBD2 | TRBV4-2 | NA | CASKAPGSGATDTQYF | TGTGCCAGCAAGGCCCCAGGTAGCGGGGCCACAGATACGCAGTATTTT
TRBJ1-1 | NA | TRBV30 | NA | CATTEGWITEAFF | TGTGCCACGACGGAGGGGTGGATCACTGAAGCTTTCTTT
TRBJ1-5 | TRBD1 | TRBV12-5 | NA | CASGPPVGGFSNQPQHF | TGTGCTAGTGGTCCCCCCGTAGGGGGCTTTAGCAATCAGCCCCAGCATTTT
TRBJ1-2 | TRBD1 | TRBV10-3 | NA | CAISDLSRTGRGYTF | TGTGCCATCAGTGACTTATCCAGGACAGGGCGCGGCTACACCTTC
TRBJ2-7 | NA | TRBV5-6 | NA | CASSLSWGEQYF | TGTGCCAGCAGCCTCAGTTGGGGCGAGCAGTACTTC
TRBJ1-4 | NA | TRBV7-9 | NA | CASSLAWTRDEKLFF | TGTGCCAGCAGCTTAGCATGGACAAGGGATGAAAAACTGTTTTTT
TRBJ1-1 | NA | TRBV7-9 | NA | CASSLPTLGGEAFF | TGTGCCAGCAGCTTACCGACACTAGGCGGTGAAGCTTTCTTT
TRBJ2-2 | TRBD1 | TRBV7-9 | NA | CASSRQGDTGELFF | TGTGCCAGCAGCCGACAGGGCGACACCGGGGAGCTGTTTTTT
TRBJ2-1 | NA | TRBV5-4 | NA | CASSLVQGMEQFF | TGTGCCAGCAGCTTGGTTCAGGGAATGGAGCAGTTCTTC
TRBJ1-1 | NA | TRBV5-1 | NA | CASSLSREDTEAFF | TGCGCCAGCAGCTTGAGCAGGGAGGACACTGAAGCTTTCTTT
TRBJ2-6 | NA | TRBV4-3 | NA | CASSQDRSGANVLTF | TGCGCCAGCAGCCAAGACCGCTCTGGGGCCAACGTCCTGACTTTC
TRBJ2-7 | TRBD1 | TRBV7-2 | NA | CASSQGGTGEYEQYF | TGTGCCAGCAGCCAAGGCGGGACAGGGGAGTACGAGCAGTACTTC
TRBJ2-7 | NA | TRBV27 | NA | CASSFTGAGPRYEQYF | TGTGCCAGCAGTTTTACAGGCGCGGGACCCAGATACGAGCAGTACTTC
TRBJ1-6 | NA | TRBV9 | NA | CASSGDPGNNSPLHF | TGTGCCAGCAGCGGCGATCCTGGCAATAATTCACCCCTCCACTTT
TRBJ2-3 | NA | TRBV6-5 | once | CASSYDKQSVDTQYF | TGTGCCAGCAGTTATGATAAACAGTCGGTAGATACGCAGTATTTT
TRBJ1-1 | NA | TRBV21-1 | NA | CASSLSLGGQVKNTEAFF | TGTGCCAGCAGCCTCTCCCTGGGGGGACAGGTAAAGAACACTGAAGCTTTCTTT
TRBJ1-2 | TRBD1 | TRBV7-3 | NA | CASSPGTGIEGYTF | TGTGCCAGCAGCCCTGGGACAGGGATCGAGGGCTACACCTTC
TRBJ1-1 | NA | TRBV10-3 | NA | CAITREPDTEAFF | TGTGCCATAACCAGGGAACCGGACACTGAAGCTTTCTTT
TRBJ1-1 | NA | TRBV4-2 | NA | CASSQNQVNTEAFF | TGTGCCAGCAGCCAAAATCAGGTGAACACTGAAGCTTTCTTT
TRBJ2-1 | NA | TRBV9 | NA | CASSERQSNEQFF | TGTGCCAGCAGCGAACGACAGAGCAATGAGCAGTTCTTC
TRBJ2-5 | NA | TRBV5-1 | NA | CASSIHLQETQYF | TGCGCCAGCAGTATTCACCTTCAAGAGACCCAGTACTTC
TRBJ2-7 | NA | TRBV7-9 | NA | CASVPRVAYEQYF | TGTGCCAGCGTCCCCCGCGTGGCCTACGAGCAGTACTTC
TRBJ2-1 | TRBD2 | TRBV5-8 | once | CASSLPGRGDDEQFF | TGTGCCAGCAGCCTACCGGGACGGGGGGACGATGAGCAGTTCTTC
TRBJ1-2 | NA | TRBV9 | NA | CASSVGQTTGFINGYTF | TGTGCCAGCAGCGTAGGACAAACAACAGGGTTCATTAATGGCTACACCTTC
TRBJ2-2 | NA | TRBV7-9 | once | CASSTSGVDTGELFF | TGTGCCAGCAGCACCAGCGGTGTGGACACCGGGGAGCTGTTTTTT
TRBJ2-3 | TRBD2 | TRBV13 | NA | CASSPGTSGGVSTSTDTQYF | TGTGCCAGCAGCCCCGGGACTAGCGGGGGGGTTTCGACTAGCACAGATACGCAGTATTTT
TRBJ2-7 | TRBD2 | TRBV9 | NA | CASSPWGRGASYEQYF | TGTGCCAGCAGCCCGTGGGGGCGGGGGGCTTCCTACGAGCAGTACTTC
TRBJ2-3 | TRBD2 | TRBV6-5 | NA | CASSYLAGVADTQYF | TGTGCCAGCAGTTACTTGGCGGGAGTGGCTGATACGCAGTATTTT
TRBJ1-2 | NA | TRBV15 | few | CATSRDLAVNYGYTF | TGTGCCACCAGCAGAGATCTCGCGGTAAACTATGGCTACACCTTC
TRBJ1-1 | NA | TRBV27 | NA | CASSQLRGRGNTEAFF | TGTGCCAGCAGCCAATTGAGGGGAAGGGGGAACACTGAAGCTTTCTTT
TRBJ1-1 | TRBD1 | TRBV7-2 | NA | CASSWTGGRSALAFF | TGTGCCAGCAGCTGGACAGGGGGCAGGTCGGCCCTAGCTTTCTTT
TRBJ2-2 | NA | TRBV11-3 | NA | CASSLTGSGTGELFF | TGTGCCAGCAGCTTAACCGGGAGCGGTACCGGGGAGCTGTTTTTT
TRBJ1-2 | TRBD1 | TRBV27 | NA | CASSSGQGARGYTF | TGTGCCAGCAGTTCCGGACAGGGGGCGCGGGGCTACACCTTC
TRBJ2-1 | NA | TRBV5-8 | NA | CASRTGSYNEQFF | TGTGCCAGTCGGACGGGCTCCTACAATGAGCAGTTCTTC
TRBJ1-3 | NA | TRBV7-9 | NA | CASSLVEDTIYF | TGTGCCAGCAGCTTAGTGGAGGACACCATATATTTT
TRBJ2-1 | TRBD2 | TRBV9 | few | CASSPGLAGDSSYNEQFF | TGTGCCAGCAGCCCGGGACTAGCGGGGGACAGCTCCTACAATGAGCAGTTCTTC
TRBJ1-2 | NA | TRBV18 | NA | CASSPNPKGNGYTF | TGTGCCAGCTCACCCAACCCGAAGGGGAATGGCTACACCTTC
TRBJ1-4 | NA | TRBV19 | NA | CASSIGQTATNEKLFF | TGTGCCAGTAGTATAGGGCAGACTGCAACTAATGAAAAACTGTTTTTT
TRBJ1-5 | NA | TRBV27 | NA | CASSLSRGNSNQPQHF | TGTGCCAGCAGTTTAAGCAGGGGTAATAGCAATCAGCCCCAGCATTTT
TRBJ1-5 | NA | TRBV4-2 | NA | CASSLTVGGARQPQHF | TGTGCCAGCAGCCTTACAGTAGGGGGGGCAAGGCAGCCCCAGCATTTT
TRBJ1-2 | NA | TRBV4-1 | few | CASSQETANYGYTF | TGCGCCAGCAGCCAAGAGACCGCTAACTATGGCTACACCTTC
TRBJ1-1 | NA | TRBV4-1 | NA | CASSQVGQITEAFF | TGCGCCAGCAGCCAAGTTGGCCAGATCACTGAAGCTTTCTTT
TRBJ2-4 | NA | TRBV27 | NA | CATRPTFIKNIQYF | TGTGCCACTCGCCCGACTTTCATAAAAAACATTCAGTACTTC
TRBJ2-3 | NA | TRBV19 | NA | CASSGFSSTDTQYF | TGTGCCAGTAGTGGCTTTTCTAGCACAGATACGCAGTATTTT
TRBJ2-1 | NA | TRBV7-9 | once | CASTQDSGEQFF | TGTGCCAGCACCCAGGACAGTGGTGAGCAGTTCTTC
TRBJ2-1 | TRBD2 | TRBV14 | NA | CASSHAREGGRRFYNEQFF | TGTGCCAGCAGCCATGCTCGGGAGGGGGGGCGTCGATTCTACAATGAGCAGTTCTTC
TRBJ1-2 | TRBD1 | TRBV2 | NA | CALGQDTKNYGYTF | TGTGCCCTTGGACAGGACACGAAAAACTATGGCTACACCTTC
TRBJ2-1 | TRBD2 | TRBV2 | once | CASSPLAGEYNEQFF | TGTGCCAGCAGCCCGCTTGCGGGAGAGTACAATGAGCAGTTCTTC
TRBJ2-5 | NA | TRBV27 | NA | CASSLRSGSGLGREYF | TGTGCCAGCAGTTTACGGTCGGGCAGTGGGCTTGGACGGGAGTACTTC
TRBJ2-2 | NA | TRBV5-1 | NA | CASSPLRERGNTGELFF | TGCGCCAGCAGCCCCCTGAGGGAAAGGGGGAACACCGGGGAGCTGTTTTTT
TRBJ1-2 | NA | TRBV7-6 | NA | CASSLAGDYGYTF | TGTGCCAGCAGCTTAGCGGGCGACTATGGCTACACCTTC
TRBJ1-1 | NA | TRBV4-1 | NA | CASSQGGVSGRKTEAFF | TGCGCCAGCAGCCAAGGAGGGGTATCCGGAAGAAAAACTGAAGCTTTCTTT
TRBJ1-2 | NA | TRBV18 | few | CASSPPSDRYGYTF | TGTGCCAGCTCACCACCCAGTGACCGCTATGGCTACACCTTC
TRBJ1-5 | NA | TRBV30 | NA | CAWSWEGGNNQPQHF | TGTGCCTGGAGCTGGGAGGGGGGGAATAATCAGCCCCAGCATTTT
TRBJ1-1 | NA | TRBV16 | NA | CASSQFQDGNTEAFF | TGTGCCAGCAGCCAATTCCAGGACGGGAACACTGAAGCTTTCTTT
TRBJ1-5 | NA | TRBV28 | NA | CASRVFGVNQPQHF | TGTGCCAGCAGAGTTTTCGGGGTCAATCAGCCCCAGCATTTT
TRBJ2-1 | TRBD2 | TRBV11-2 | NA | CASSQSSGASYNEQFF | TGTGCCAGCAGCCAATCGAGCGGGGCTTCCTACAATGAGCAGTTCTTC
TRBJ2-1 | NA | TRBV11-3 | NA | CASSLTGIYNEQFF | TGTGCCAGCAGCTTAACAGGGATCTACAATGAGCAGTTCTTC
TRBJ1-2 | TRBD1 | TRBV4-3 | NA | CASSQRTGEGYTF | TGCGCCAGCAGCCAACGGACAGGGGAAGGCTACACCTTC